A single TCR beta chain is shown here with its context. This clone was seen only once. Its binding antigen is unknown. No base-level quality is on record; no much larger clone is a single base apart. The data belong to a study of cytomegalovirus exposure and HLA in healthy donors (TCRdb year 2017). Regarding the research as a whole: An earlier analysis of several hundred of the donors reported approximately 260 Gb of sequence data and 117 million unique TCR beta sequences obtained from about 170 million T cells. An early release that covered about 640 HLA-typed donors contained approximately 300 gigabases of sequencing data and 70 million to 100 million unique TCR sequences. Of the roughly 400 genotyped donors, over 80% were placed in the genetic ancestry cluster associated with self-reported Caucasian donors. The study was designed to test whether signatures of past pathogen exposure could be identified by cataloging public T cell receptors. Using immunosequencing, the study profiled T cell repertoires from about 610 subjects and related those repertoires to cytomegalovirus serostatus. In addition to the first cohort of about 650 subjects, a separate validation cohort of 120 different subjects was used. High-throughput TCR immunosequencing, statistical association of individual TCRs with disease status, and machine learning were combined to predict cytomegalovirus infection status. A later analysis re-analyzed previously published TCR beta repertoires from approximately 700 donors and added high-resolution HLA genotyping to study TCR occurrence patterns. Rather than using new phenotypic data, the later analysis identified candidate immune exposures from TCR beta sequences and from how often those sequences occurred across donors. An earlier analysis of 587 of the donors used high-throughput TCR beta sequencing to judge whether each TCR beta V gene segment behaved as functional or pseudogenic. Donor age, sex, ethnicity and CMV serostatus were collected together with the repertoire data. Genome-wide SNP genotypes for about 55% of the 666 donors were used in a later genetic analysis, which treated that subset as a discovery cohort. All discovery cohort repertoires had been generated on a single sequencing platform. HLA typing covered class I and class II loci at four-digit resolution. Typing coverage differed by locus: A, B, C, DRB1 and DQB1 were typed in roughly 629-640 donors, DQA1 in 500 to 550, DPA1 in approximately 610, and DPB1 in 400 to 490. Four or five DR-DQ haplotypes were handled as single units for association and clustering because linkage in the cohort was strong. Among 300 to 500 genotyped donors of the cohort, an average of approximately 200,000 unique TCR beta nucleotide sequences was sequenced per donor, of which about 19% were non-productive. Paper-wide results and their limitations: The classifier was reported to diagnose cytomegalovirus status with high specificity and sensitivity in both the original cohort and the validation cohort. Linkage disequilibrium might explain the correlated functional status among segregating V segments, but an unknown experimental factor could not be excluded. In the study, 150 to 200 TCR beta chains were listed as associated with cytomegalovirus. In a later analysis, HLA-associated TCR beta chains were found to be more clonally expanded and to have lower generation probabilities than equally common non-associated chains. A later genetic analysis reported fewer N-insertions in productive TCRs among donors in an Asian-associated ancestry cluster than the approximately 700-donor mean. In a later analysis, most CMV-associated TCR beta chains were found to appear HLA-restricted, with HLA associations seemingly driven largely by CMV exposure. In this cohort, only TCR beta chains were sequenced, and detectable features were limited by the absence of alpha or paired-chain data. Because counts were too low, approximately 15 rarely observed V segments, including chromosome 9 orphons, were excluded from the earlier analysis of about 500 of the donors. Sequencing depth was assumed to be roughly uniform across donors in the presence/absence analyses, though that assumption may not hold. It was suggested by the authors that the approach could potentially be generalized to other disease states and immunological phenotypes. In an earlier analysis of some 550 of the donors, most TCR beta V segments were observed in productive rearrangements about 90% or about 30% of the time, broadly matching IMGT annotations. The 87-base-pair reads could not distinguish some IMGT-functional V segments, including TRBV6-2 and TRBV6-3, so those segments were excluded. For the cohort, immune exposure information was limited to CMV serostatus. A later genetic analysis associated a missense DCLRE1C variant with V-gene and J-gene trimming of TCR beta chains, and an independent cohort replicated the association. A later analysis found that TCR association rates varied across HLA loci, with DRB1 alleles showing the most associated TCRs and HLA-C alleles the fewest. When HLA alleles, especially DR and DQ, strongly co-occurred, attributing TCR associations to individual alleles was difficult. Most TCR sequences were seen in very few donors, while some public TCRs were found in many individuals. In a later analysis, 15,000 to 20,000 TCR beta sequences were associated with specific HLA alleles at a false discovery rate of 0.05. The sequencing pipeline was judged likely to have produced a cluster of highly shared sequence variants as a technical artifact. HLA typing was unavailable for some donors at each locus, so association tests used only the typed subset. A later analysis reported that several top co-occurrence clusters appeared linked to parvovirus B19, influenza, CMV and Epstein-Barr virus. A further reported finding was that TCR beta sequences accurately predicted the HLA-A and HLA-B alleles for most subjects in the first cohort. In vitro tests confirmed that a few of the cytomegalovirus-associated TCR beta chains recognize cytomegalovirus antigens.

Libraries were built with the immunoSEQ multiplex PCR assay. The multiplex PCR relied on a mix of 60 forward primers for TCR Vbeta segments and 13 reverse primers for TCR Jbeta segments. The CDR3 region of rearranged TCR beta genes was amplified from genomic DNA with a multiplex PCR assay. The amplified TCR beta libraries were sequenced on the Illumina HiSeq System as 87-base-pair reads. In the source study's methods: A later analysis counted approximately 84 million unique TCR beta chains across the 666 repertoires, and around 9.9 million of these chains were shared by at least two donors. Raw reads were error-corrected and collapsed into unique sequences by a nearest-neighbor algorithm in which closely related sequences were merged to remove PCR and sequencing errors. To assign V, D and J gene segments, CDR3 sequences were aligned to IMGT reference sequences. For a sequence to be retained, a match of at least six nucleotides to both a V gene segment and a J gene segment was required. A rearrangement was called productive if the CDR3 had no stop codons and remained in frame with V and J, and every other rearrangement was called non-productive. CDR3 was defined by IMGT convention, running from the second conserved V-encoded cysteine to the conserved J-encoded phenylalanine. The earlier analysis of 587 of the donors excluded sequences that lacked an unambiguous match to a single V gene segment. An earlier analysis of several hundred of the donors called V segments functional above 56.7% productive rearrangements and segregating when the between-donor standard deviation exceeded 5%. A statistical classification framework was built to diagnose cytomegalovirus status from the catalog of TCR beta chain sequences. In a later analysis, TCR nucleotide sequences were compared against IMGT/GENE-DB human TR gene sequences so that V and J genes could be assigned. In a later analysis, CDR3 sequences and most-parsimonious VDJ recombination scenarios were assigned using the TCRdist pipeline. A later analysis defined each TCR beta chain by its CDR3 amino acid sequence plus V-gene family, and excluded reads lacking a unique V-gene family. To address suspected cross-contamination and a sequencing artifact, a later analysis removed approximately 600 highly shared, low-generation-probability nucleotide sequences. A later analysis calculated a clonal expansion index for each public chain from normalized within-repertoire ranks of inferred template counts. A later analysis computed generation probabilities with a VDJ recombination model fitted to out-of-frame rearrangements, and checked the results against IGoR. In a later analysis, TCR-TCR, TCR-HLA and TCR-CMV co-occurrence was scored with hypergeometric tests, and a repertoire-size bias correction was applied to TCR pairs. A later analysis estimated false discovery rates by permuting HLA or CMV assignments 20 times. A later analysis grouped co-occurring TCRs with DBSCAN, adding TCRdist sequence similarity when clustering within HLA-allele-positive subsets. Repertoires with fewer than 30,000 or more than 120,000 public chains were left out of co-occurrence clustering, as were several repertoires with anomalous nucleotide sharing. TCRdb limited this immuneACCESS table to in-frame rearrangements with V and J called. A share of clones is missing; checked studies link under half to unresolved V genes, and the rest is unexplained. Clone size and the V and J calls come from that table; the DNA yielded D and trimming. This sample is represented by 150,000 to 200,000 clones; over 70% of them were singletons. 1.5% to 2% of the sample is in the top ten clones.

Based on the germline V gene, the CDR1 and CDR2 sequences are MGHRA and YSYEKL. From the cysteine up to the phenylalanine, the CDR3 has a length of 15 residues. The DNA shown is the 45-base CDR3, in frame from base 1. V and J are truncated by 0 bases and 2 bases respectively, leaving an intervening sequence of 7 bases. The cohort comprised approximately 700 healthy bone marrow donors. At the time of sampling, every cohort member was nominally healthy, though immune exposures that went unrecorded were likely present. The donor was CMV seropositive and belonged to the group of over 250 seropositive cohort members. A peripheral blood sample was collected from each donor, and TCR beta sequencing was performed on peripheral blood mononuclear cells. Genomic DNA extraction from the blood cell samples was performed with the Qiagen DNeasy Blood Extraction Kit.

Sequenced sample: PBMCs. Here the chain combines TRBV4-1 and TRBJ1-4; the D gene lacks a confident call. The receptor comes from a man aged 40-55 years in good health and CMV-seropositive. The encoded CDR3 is CASSQDPSTNEKLFF. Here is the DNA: TGCGCCAGCAGCCAAGACCCGAGTACTAATGAAAAACTGTTTTTT.